This passage covers 32 T cell receptor beta chains from one sample sequenced in a study of tumor and adjacent non-tumor tissue in lung cancer. TCRbeta libraries were built with three rounds of nested PCR, modified from ARM-PCR. TCRdb redid the calling of the multiplex PCR reads with MiXCR, one entry per CDR3 protein. The table includes some 66,000 distinct CDR3 sequences, roughly two thirds detected once. No cell sorting was done before RNA was extracted from the tissue. This non-tumor lung sample came from over 3 cm beyond the tumor edge. The source material was distant non-tumor lung tissue. The receptors shown here come from a man in his 70s with non-small cell lung cancer.

In regard to this clonotype: This sequence may be a read error, since a much larger clone differs from it by one base. Since no conserved phenylalanine or tryptophan closes the CDR3, a read error is the likely cause. The rearrangement joins TRBV6-6 to TRBJ1-5; D gene uncertain. This CDR3 has 13 residues. Germline CDR1 is MNHNY and CDR2 is SVGAGI (reference sequence). The V end was cut by 6 bases, the J end by 4 bases, with 10 bases between. CDR3 coding DNA: TGTGCCAGCAGAGGACGGGAAAATCAGCCCCAGCATCTT. Translation gives CASRGRENQPQHL.

With regard to this clonotype: Germline is not matched at one junction end, which may reflect a read error. The chain combines TRBV11-2 with TRBJ2-2, with 8 bases aligning to TRBD2. CDR1 SGHAT and CDR2 FQNNGV come from the germline V gene. This CDR3 is 15 amino acids long. CDR3 residues: CASILGGRFTGELLF. Written as DNA, the CDR3 is TGTGCCAGCATCTTGGGCGGGAGGTTCACCGGGGAGCTGCTTTTT.

The rearrangement joins TRBV28 to TRBJ1-1; perhaps TRBD1 as D (5 bases). The CDR3 runs 14 residues. CDR1 and CDR2 (germline): MDHEN, SYDVKM. The V gene lost 6 bases and the J gene lost 11 bases, with 22 bases spanning the gap. The CDR3 spells CASSQGTVWGEAFF. The CDR3 region has the DNA TGTGCCAGCAGCCAAGGGACCGTGTGGGGTGAGGCTTTCTTT.

The sample holds many counts of this clonotype. This chain joins TRBV10-3 and TRBJ1-5, with 8 bases fitting TRBD1. Germline CDR1 is ENHRY and CDR2 is SYGVKD. The length of the CDR3 is 15 residues. J was trimmed by 0 bases and V by 4 bases; bases with no gene match: 2. The CDR3, as DNA: TGTGCCATCAGTGCGACAGGGGTTAGCAATCAGCCCCAGCATTTT. Amino acid sequence: CAISATGVSNQPQHF.

As concerns this clonotype: Compared with germline, one end of the junction differs, possibly owing to a read error. The chain joins TRBV11-1 to TRBJ2-1; TRBD1 agrees at 9 bases. In germline, CDR1 is SGHAT, CDR2 FQDESV (reference sequence). There are 14 residues in the CDR3. CDR3 in amino acids: CASSQRTGVDELFF. CDR3 nucleotide sequence: TGTGCCAGCAGCCAACGGACAGGGGTGGATGAGCTGTTCTTC.

This clonotype was seen many times. The CDR3 bases are TGCGCCAGCAGCTTGGAGGGGACCGTGGTCTTAGAGCAGTACTTC. Encoded protein: CASSLEGTVVLEQYF. V usage is TRBV5-1 and J usage is TRBJ2-7; D could derive from TRBD1 or TRBD2 (5 bases each). V gave up 0 bases and J gave up 7 bases, with 17 bases separating them. This CDR3 has 15 amino acids. Germline CDR1 is SGHRS and CDR2 is YFSETQ. Drawing the rest from reference TRBV5-1 and TRBJ2-7, the complete variable domain is KAGVTQTPRYLIKTRGQQVTLSCSPISGHRSVSWYQQTPGQGLQFLFEYFSETQRNKGNFPGRFSGRQFSNSRSEMNVSTLELGDSALYLCASSLEGTVVLEQYFGPGTRLTVT.

V usage is TRBV6-5 and J usage is TRBJ2-7, with a possible D match to TRBD2 (5 bases). This CDR3 is 13 amino acids long. CDR1 and CDR2 (germline): MNHEY, SVGAGI. V was shortened by 6 bases and J by 4 bases, with 13 bases between the two germline ends. For the CDR3, the DNA is TGTGCCAGCAGGCAGCGGAACAGTTACGAGCAGTACTTC. Protein sequence: CASRQRNSYEQYF.

In this sample, this clonotype turned up once. V is TRBV28 and J is TRBJ1-1, with a tentative D call TRBD1 (6 bases). The CDR3 contains 12 residues. Germline CDR1 and CDR2: MDHEN and SYDVKM. The germline V and J ends were trimmed by 6 bases and 10 bases, with 15 bases remaining between them. The CDR3 DNA sequence: TGTGCCAGCAGCCCCCAGGACAGAGGAGCTTTCTTT. Protein product: CASSPQDRGAFF. Full variable domain (rest looked up from reference TRBV28 and TRBJ1-1): DVKVTQSSRYLVKRTGEKVFLECVQDMDHENMFWYRQDPGLGLRLIYFSYDVKMKEKGDIPEGYSVSREKKERFSLILESASTNQTSMYLCASSPQDRGAFFGQGTRLTVV.

Comment on this clonotype: Compared with germline, one end of the junction differs, possibly owing to a read error. The rearrangement uses TRBV10-1 and TRBJ1-3, with 7 nucleotides matching TRBD1. The CDR3 spans 14 residues. Germline CDR1 reads WNHNN; CDR2 reads SYGVQD (reference sequence). The CDR3 sequence is CAGSEGQVSTIIYF. CDR3 bases: TGCGCCGGCAGTGAAGGACAGGTCTCAACCATCATATATTTT.

This clonotype is a singleton in its sample. This may stem from a read error, because a much larger clone lies one nucleotide away. The rearrangement links TRBV5-6 to TRBJ1-2, with a weak D call TRBD1 (6 bases). This CDR3 contains 14 residues. Germline CDR1 reads SGHDT; CDR2 reads YYEEEE. The CDR3 loop reads CAGSLVTGSRGYTF. The DNA for the CDR3 is TGTGCCGGCAGCTTGGTTACAGGGAGTAGAGGCTACACCTTC.

This clonotype is medium-sized in the sample. The genes are TRBV5-1 and TRBJ1-1; 7 nucleotides agree with TRBD1. Germline V gene lookup returns CDR1 SGHRS and CDR2 YFSETQ. V gave up 4 bases and J gave up 4 bases; unmatched junction bases: 10. The CDR3 loop spans 15 amino acids. CDR3 bases: TGCGCCAGCAGCCGGGAAACAGGGGTGGGCACTGAAGCTTTCTTT. Residues: CASSRETGVGTEAFF.

With respect to this clonotype: A much larger clone lies one base from this, so it may be a read error. The genes are TRBV5-8 and TRBJ1-2, with D possibly matching TRBD1 (5 bases). The ends were cut back, 0 bases at V and 8 bases at J, with 8 bases in the middle. The V gene's germline CDR1 is SGHTS and CDR2 YDEGEE. The CDR3 runs 12 residues. The CDR3, as DNA: TGTGCCAGCAGCTTGGAAGGGGCCGGCTACACCTTC. Translation: CASSLEGAGYTF.

For this clonotype: The junction departs from germline at one end; a sequencing error may be responsible. This chain uses TRBV28 with TRBJ1-6, with D unresolved. CDR3 length: 11 amino acids. Germline lookup yields CDR1 MDHEN and CDR2 SYDVKM. The CDR3 DNA is TGTGCCAGAAGTTTTAGGTCACCCCTCCACTTT. Translating it yields CARSFRSPLHF.

Worth noting for this clonotype: A read error may account for a junction end that differs from germline. The chain uses TRBV7-9 and TRBJ2-5; D remains ambiguous. This CDR3 region has 14 residues. Germline assignment: CDR1 SEHNR and CDR2 FQNEAQ (reference sequence). CDR3 loop: CVSSLSAPQETQYF. The CDR3 nucleotides are TGTGTCAGCAGCCTCTCGGCCCCTCAAGAGACCCAGTACTTC.

Note on this clonotype: A read error may account for a junction end that differs from germline. The chain employs TRBV13 and TRBJ2-3, with D possibly matching TRBD2 (5 bases). Looked up from germline, CDR1 is PRHDT and CDR2 is FYEKMQ (reference sequence). The CDR3 has 12 amino acids. The CDR3 reads CTSSLGRGTQYF. The CDR3 region has the DNA TGTACCAGCAGCTTAGGCCGGGGTACACAGTATTTT. The full variable domain, with the rest looked up from reference TRBV13 and TRBJ2-3, is AAGVIQSPRHLIKEKRETATLKCYPIPRHDTVYWYQQGPGQDPQFLISFYEKMQSDKGSIPDRFSAQQFSDYHSELNMSSLELGDSALYFCTSSLGRGTQYFGPGTRLTVL.

The CDR3 nucleotides are TGTGCCAGCAGCCTCGCGAAGCGGGAGAGGAATGAGCAGTTCTTC. Its translation is CASSLAKRERNEQFF. This chain connects TRBV5-4 to TRBJ2-1; TRBD2 matches at 8 bases. V lost 4 bases to trimming and J lost 7 bases; unmatched junction nucleotides: 10. The CDR3 runs 15 residues. Germline V gives CDR1 SGHNT, CDR2 YYREEE (reference sequence).

Note on this clonotype: A much larger clone lies a single base off, so this may be a read error. The J gene is TRBJ1-5, the V gene TRBV30; TRBD1 agrees at 9 bases. Germline V gene sequence: CDR1 GTSNPN, CDR2 SVGIG (reference sequence). The CDR3 contains 15 residues. Written as DNA, the CDR3 is TGTGCCAGGAGCGGACAGGGGAAGAACAATCAGCCCCAGCATTTT. Residues: CARSGQGKNNQPQHF.

Regarding this clonotype: A much larger clone lies a single base off, so this may be a read error. This rearrangement joins TRBV12-3 or TRBV12-4 to TRBJ2-7, with TRBD1 matching over 8 bases. The CDR3 runs to 18 residues. Trimming at V came to 6 bases and at J to 0 bases, leaving 16 bases not matched to a gene. The CDR3 DNA sequence: TGTGCCAGCAGCTCTACCACCGGGACAGGCATGAGCTCCTACGAGCAGTACTTC. Its protein product is CASSSTTGTGMSSYEQYF.

This clonotype was counted many times. The V call is TRBV7-9, the J call TRBJ2-1, with TRBD2 as a possible D gene (5 bases). The CDR3 runs 15 residues. Trimming removed 5 bases at V and 5 bases at J, with 16 bases between. Per the germline V gene, CDR1 is SEHNR and CDR2 is FQNEAQ (reference sequence). CDR3 residues: CASSPPPLGDNEQFF. Written as DNA, the CDR3 is TGTGCCAGCAGCCCCCCCCCACTAGGTGACAATGAGCAGTTCTTC.

This clonotype has just one count. Relative to the germline gene, one junction end is altered; a read error may explain this. This chain links TRBV5-4 with TRBJ2-1; 7 bases are shared with TRBD1. Germline assignment: CDR1 SGHNT and CDR2 YYREEE (reference sequence). This CDR3 spans 15 amino acids. The CDR3 DNA follows: TGTGCAAGCAGTGCACAGGGGTATATGGGACACCAACAGTTCTTC. Protein product: CASSAQGYMGHQQFF.

This clonotype was counted at least ten times. The rearrangement links TRBV7-9 to TRBJ2-7; no firm D call. The CDR3 contains 14 residues. Trimming left V 5 bases short and J 4 bases short, with 15 bases between. Germline CDR1 and CDR2: SEHNR and FQNEAQ (reference sequence). The CDR3 coding sequence is TGTGCCAGCAGCCCCGACGGGCCCCTATACGAGCAGTACTTC. Its translation: CASSPDGPLYEQYF.

The chain has TRBV4-1 and TRBJ2-1; 7 positions agree with TRBD2. Germline-derived CDR1 and CDR2 are MGHRA and YSYEKL. The CDR3 length is 18 residues. V dropped 2 bases and J dropped 8; count of bases not matched to a gene: 18. The CDR3 loop reads CASSQNFGGRLMSDEQFF. The CDR3 DNA is TGCGCCAGCAGCCAAAATTTCGGCGGGAGATTGATGAGCGATGAGCAGTTCTTC.

In this sample, this clonotype turned up many times. The chain links TRBV12-3 or TRBV12-4 to TRBJ2-5, with 8 bases aligning to TRBD1. This CDR3 contains 15 residues. The V segment lost 5 bases and the J segment 9 bases; nucleotides outside the gene matches: 14. CDR3 coding DNA: TGTGCCAGCAGTCCCGACAGGGGCTGGAAATCGGCCCAGTACTTC. Protein product: CASSPDRGWKSAQYF.

This CDR3 is CASSQEGSSVYEQYF. The CDR3 bases are TGCGCCAGCAGCCAAGAAGGTAGTAGTGTTTACGAGCAGTACTTC. The rearrangement joins TRBV4-1 to TRBJ2-7, with no clear D. The CDR3 runs to 15 residues. Germline CDR1 and CDR2: MGHRA and YSYEKL. V was pared by 0 bases and J by 4 bases, with 13 bases between.

A remark on this clonotype: The junction shows a germline mismatch at one end, possibly a read error. The chain uses TRBV29-1 and TRBJ1-2; D is possibly TRBD1 (6 bases). This CDR3 has 14 residues. CDR1 and CDR2 from the germline V gene are SQVTM and ANQGSEA. The CDR3 nucleotides read TGCAGCGACAGGACACAGACGGGGGCCTATGGTTACACCTTC. Translation: CSDRTQTGAYGYTF.

Remarks on this clonotype: Mismatch with germline at one junction end may stem from a read error. This sequence joins TRBV4-2 and TRBJ2-7; D is undetermined. The CDR3 totals 15 residues. CDR1 is LGHNA and CDR2 is YNFKEQ in the germline V gene. The CDR3 loop reads CASSQVSSGPYKQYF. For the CDR3, the DNA is TGTGCCAGCAGCCAAGTGTCTAGTGGACCCTACAAGCAATACTTC.

Notes on this clonotype: This CDR3 fails to terminate in the conserved phenylalanine or tryptophan, so it likely reflects a read error. V usage is TRBV11-2 and J usage is TRBJ2-2, with a weak D call TRBD1 (5 bases). The CDR3 loop spans 16 amino acids. Germline V gives CDR1 SGHAT, CDR2 FQNNGV. The CDR3 sequence is CVSSLPLTRGTGELFS. CDR3 nucleotide sequence: TGTGTCAGCAGTCTTCCTCTGACAAGGGGCACCGGGGAGCTGTTTTCT.

Remarks on this clonotype: A read error may produce the germline difference seen at one junction end. This chain uses TRBV10-3 with TRBJ2-5; D not resolved. Germline V gene sequence: CDR1 ENHRY, CDR2 SYGVKD. The CDR3 length is 13 residues. The DNA of the CDR3 is TGTGCCATCAGTGAGAGAAGCCAAGAGTCCCAGTACTTC. Translating it yields CAISERSQESQYF.

The V and J genes are TRBV5-1 and TRBJ1-1, with D possibly TRBD1 on 5 matching bases. V shed 5 bases and J shed 0 bases, with 14 bases lying between them. CDR1 and CDR2 (germline): SGHRS, YFSETQ. CDR3 length: 15 residues. The CDR3 sequence: CASRQDGGMNTEAFF. The CDR3 nucleotides are TGCGCCAGCAGGCAAGACGGGGGGATGAACACTGAAGCTTTCTTT.

On this clonotype itself: The junction departs from germline at one end; a sequencing error may be responsible. The chain joins TRBV11-2 to TRBJ2-2; 9 bases map to TRBD1. There are 16 residues in the CDR3. Germline-derived CDR1 and CDR2 are SGHAT and FQNNGV. In DNA, the CDR3 is TGTGGCAGCAGCCTTCATCTGACAGGGGGCACCGGGGAGCTGTTTTTT. This translates into CGSSLHLTGGTGELFF.

This clonotype was observed at least ten times. V is TRBV28 and J is TRBJ2-3, with a possible D match to TRBD1 (6 bases). V shed 2 bases and J shed 6 bases, with 9 bases lying between them. In germline, CDR1 is MDHEN, CDR2 SYDVKM. The CDR3 is made up of 13 amino acids. Here the CDR3 DNA reads TGTGCCAGCAGTTTAATGGGGGCGGATACGCAGTATTTT. Amino acid sequence: CASSLMGADTQYF.

Regarding this clonotype: This may come from a read error, since a much larger clone is one base off. This sequence joins TRBV12-3 or TRBV12-4 and TRBJ2-1; TRBD2 matches 9 bases. CDR3 length equals 15 residues. CDR3 in DNA: TGTGCCAGCAGTATAACTAGCGGGTCCTACAATGAGAAGTTCTTC. This codes for CASSITSGSYNEKFF.